This T cell receptor beta chain was recorded in a study of T-cell reconstitution after alpha-beta-depleted transplantation in children. The germline V gene has CDR1 SGHRS and CDR2 YFSETQ. The CDR3 sequence is 16 residues long. The ends lost 4 bases at V and 4 bases at J; junction bases unmatched: 3. In this sample, this clonotype turned up many times. The antigen is not known. Using unique molecular identifiers, the investigators prepared the TCRbeta library. TCRdb itself ran the PCR reads through MiXCR, one entry per CDR3 protein. In the table there are 250,000 to 300,000 distinct CDR3 sequences, 9.5% to 13% of which are singletons. Study-wide results and caveats: After transplant, at about two months, alpha-beta T cells were reportedly derived from several hundred expanded graft clones. Newly produced T cells mostly accounted for T-cell counts and diversity one year post-transplant. Surviving thymic progenitors and recipient T cells were the source of high TCRbeta diversity at day 60 in some patients.

The sample in question was PBMCs, obtained before TCRalphabeta/CD19-depleted stem cell transplant. The receptor was derived from a boy younger than two with acute myeloid leukemia, due to receive a stem cell transplant. The chain uses TRBV5-1 and TRBJ2-6; 12 bases match TRBD1. For the CDR3, the DNA is TGCGCCAGCAGCCCGGGACAGGGGGCCGGGGCCAACGTCCTGACTTTC. Translating gives CASSPGQGAGANVLTF.